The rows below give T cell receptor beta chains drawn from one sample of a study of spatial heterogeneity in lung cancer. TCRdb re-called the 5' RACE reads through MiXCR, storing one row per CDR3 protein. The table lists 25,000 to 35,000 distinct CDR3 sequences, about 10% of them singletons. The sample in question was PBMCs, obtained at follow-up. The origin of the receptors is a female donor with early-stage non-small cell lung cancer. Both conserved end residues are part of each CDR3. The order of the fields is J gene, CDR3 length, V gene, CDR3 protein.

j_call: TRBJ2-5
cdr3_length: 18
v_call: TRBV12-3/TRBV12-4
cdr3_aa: CASSLEFGTSREEETQYF

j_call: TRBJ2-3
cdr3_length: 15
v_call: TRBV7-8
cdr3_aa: CASSFRAGGPDTQYF

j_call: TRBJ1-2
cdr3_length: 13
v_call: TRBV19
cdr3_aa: CASSIQGNYGYTF

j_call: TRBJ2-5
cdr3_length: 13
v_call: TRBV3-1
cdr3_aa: CASSRGFGETQYF

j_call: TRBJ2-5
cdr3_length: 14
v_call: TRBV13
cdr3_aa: CASSPILSKETQYF

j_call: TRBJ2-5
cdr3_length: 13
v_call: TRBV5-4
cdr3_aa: CASSQTPWETQYF

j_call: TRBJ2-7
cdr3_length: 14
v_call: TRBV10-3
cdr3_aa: CAISGRDSTYEQYF

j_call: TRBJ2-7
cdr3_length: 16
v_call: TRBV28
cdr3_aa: CASSLGVTGLAYEQYF

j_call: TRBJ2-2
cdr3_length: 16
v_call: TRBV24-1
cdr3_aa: CATSDSRTANTGELFF

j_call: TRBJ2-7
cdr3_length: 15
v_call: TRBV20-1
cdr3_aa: CSAESLAGALYEQYF

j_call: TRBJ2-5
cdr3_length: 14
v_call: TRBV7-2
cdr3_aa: CASSTADRQETQYF

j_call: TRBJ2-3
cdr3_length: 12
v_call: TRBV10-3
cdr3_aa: CAISESIYTQYF

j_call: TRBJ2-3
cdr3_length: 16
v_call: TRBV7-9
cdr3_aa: CASSLLERGGIDTQYF

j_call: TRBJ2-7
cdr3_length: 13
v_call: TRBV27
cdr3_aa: CASSFNGPYEQYF

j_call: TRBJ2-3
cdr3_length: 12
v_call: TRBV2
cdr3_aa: CASSPGRYTQYF

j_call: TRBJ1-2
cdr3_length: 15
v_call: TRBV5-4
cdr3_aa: CASSLRQGALDGYTF

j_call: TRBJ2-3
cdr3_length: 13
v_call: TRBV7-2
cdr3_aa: CASSLSEADTQYF

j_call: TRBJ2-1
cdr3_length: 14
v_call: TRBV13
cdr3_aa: CASSFPTGSNEQFF

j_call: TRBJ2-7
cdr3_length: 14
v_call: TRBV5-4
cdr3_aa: CASSQRGATYEQYF

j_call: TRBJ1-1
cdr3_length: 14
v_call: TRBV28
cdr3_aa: CASSDGTANTEAFF

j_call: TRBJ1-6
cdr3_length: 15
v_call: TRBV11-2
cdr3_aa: CASSLDSRPEYTLHF

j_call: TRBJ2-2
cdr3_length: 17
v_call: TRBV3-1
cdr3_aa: CASSQDGIAGHTGELFF

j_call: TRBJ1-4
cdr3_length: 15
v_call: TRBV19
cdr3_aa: CASRLRQATNEKLFF

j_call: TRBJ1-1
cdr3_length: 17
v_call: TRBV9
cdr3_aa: CASSVGGQGISNTEAFF

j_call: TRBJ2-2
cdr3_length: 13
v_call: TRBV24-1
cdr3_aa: CATSDLDGGELFF

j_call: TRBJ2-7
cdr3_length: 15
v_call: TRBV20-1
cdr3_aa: CSASRGRGLTDEQYF

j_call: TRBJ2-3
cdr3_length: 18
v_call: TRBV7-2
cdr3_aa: CASSLSGTGSVRTDTQYF

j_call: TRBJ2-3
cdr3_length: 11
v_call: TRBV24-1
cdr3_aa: CASQSGDTQYF

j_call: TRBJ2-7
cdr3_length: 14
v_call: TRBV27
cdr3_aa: CASSSPGTGYEQYF

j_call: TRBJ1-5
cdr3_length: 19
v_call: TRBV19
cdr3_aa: CASTPFAGTVIYSNQPQHF

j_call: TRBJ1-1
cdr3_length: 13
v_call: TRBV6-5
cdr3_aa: CASTSGVAGMSFF

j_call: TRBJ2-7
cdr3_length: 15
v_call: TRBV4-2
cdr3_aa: CASSQVPGGAGEQYF

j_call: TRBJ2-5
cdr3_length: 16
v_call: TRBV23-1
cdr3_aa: CASSQSGQTLQETQYF

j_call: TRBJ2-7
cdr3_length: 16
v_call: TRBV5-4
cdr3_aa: CASSSYSGASSYEQYF

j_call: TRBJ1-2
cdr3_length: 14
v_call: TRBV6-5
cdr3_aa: CASSYGRGHYGYTF

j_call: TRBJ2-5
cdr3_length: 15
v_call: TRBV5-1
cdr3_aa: CASSLVGDAKETQYF

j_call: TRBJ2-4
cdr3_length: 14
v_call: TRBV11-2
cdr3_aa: CASSGEVGRNIQYF

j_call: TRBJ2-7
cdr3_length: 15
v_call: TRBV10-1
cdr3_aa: CASSGPDRGSYEQYF

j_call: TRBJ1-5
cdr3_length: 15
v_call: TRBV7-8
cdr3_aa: CASSLLERGNQPQHF

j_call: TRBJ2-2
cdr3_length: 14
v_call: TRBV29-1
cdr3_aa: CSAYRGSNTGELFF

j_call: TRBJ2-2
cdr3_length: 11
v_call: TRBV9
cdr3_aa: CASSEGGELFF

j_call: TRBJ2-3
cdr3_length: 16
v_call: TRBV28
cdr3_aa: CASSYMEGAYTDTQYF

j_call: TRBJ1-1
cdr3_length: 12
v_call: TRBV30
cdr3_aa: CAWTGGGTEAFF

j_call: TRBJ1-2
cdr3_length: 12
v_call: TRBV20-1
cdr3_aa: CSARTGEIGYTF

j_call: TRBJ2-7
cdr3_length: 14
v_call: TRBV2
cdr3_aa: CASSEVQGSYEQYF

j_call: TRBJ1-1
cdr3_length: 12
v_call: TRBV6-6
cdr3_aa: CASYPGNTEAFF

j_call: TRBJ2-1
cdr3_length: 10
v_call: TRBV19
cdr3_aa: CASGINEQFF

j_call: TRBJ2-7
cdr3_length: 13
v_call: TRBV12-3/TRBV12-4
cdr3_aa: CASRPGGVDEQYF

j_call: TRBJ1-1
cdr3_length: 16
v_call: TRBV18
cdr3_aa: CASSRDRTLMNTEAFF

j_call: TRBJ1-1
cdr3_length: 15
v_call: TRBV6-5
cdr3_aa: CASSSDRGGRTEAFF

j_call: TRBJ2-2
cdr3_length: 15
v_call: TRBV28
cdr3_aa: CASRPGQRPTGELFF

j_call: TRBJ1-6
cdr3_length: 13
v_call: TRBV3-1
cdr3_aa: CASSQQGLSPLHF